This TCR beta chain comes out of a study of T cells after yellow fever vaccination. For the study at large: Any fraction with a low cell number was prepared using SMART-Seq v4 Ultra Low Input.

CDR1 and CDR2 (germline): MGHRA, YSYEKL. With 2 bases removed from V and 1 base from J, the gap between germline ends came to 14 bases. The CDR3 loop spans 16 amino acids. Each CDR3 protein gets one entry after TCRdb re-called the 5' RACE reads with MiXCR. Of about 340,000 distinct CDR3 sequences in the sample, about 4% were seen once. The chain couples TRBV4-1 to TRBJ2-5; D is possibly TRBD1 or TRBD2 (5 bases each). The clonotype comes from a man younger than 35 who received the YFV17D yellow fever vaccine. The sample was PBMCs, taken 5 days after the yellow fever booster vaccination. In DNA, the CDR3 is TGCGCCAGCAGCCAAAGACCGGGACGGATCCAAGAGACCCAGTACTTC. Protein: CASSQRPGRIQETQYF.